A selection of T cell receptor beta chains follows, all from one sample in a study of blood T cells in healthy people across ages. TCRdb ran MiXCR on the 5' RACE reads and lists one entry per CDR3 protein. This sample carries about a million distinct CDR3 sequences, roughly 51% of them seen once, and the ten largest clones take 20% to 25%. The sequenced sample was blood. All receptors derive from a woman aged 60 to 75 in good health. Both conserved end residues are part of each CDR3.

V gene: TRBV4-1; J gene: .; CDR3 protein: CASRQGTGLSLDEQYF
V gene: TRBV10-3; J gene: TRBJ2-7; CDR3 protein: CAISEPLLHEQYF
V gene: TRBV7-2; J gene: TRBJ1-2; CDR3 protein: CASRRGTEDGYTF
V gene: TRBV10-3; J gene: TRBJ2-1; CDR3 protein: CAIRSGSTNEQFF
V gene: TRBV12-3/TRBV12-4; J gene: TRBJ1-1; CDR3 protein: CANSPGHSNTEAFF
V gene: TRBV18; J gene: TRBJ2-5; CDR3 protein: CASSPRTYQETQYF
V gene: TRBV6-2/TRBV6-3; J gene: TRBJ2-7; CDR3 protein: CASSKTSGISYEQYF
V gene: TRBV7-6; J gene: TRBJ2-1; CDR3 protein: CASSRQSYNEQFF
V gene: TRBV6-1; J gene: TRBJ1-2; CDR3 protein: CASSGLDGNYGYTF
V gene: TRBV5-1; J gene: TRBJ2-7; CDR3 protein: CASSHSTYEQYF
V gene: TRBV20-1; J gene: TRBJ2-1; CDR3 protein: CSARTVVGGGVLNEQFF
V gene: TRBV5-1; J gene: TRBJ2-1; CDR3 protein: CASSPGQGKENEQFF
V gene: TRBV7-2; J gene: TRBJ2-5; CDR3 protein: CASSLSIDRKTQYF
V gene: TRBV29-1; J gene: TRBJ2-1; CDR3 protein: CSGTSGYNEQFF
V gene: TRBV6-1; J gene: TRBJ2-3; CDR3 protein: CAISGRDRGADTQYF
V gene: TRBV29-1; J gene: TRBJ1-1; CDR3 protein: CSVDIPQGSEAFF
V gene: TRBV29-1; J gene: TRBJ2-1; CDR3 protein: CSVGRGPRSYNEQFF
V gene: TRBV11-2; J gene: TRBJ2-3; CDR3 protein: CASSLVSSVYTDTQYF
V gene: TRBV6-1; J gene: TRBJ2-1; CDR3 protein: CASSGFGTGWNEQFF
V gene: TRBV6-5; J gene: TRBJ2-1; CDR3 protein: CASRGGAGGFNEQFF
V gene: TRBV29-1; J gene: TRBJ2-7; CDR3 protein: CSVGGTDSYEQYF
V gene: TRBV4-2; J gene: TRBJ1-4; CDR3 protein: CASSKTRGDNEKLFF
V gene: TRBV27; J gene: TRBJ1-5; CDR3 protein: CASSRGQGPRQPQHF
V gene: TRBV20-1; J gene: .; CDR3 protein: CSARKTAYEQYF
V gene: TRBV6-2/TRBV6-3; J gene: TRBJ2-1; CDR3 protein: CASTASGAHWEFF
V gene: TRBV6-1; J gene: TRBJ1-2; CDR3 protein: CASSVSRDGYTF
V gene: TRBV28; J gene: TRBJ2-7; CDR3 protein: CASSSGGQGRYEQYF